The rows below give T cell receptor beta chains drawn from one sample of a study of cytomegalovirus exposure and HLA in healthy donors. Generated by immunoSEQ multiplex PCR, the TCRdb table keeps only in-frame clones and is missing some. The sample holds fewer than 120,000 clones, around 80% seen once. Sample: PBMCs. The receptors originated from a man aged 30-40 years in good health and CMV-seropositive. Both conserved end residues are part of each CDR3. The order of the fields is clone size, J gene, V gene, D gene, CDR3 protein, CDR3 DNA. A D gene is named only where the DNA matches it firmly. The size of a clone is reported for some rows only, either as once, few or many, or as a class for expanded clones.

clone_size: .; j_call: TRBJ1-1; v_call: TRBV11-2; d_call: .; cdr3_aa: CASSLVHKEAFF; cdr3_nt: TGTGCCAGCAGCTTAGTACATAAAGAAGCTTTCTTT
clone_size: few; j_call: TRBJ2-1; v_call: TRBV19; d_call: TRBD1; cdr3_aa: CASSPNPGTVQFF; cdr3_nt: TGTGCCAGTAGTCCAAATCCCGGGACAGTGCAGTTCTTC
clone_size: .; j_call: TRBJ2-5; v_call: TRBV4-1; d_call: TRBD2; cdr3_aa: CASSQDPPTSGGAPTQETQYF; cdr3_nt: TGCGCCAGCAGCCAAGATCCCCCTACTAGCGGGGGGGCACCTACCCAAGAGACCCAGTACTTC
clone_size: .; j_call: TRBJ2-2; v_call: TRBV5-6; d_call: TRBD2; cdr3_aa: CASSLGLAGGHTLF; cdr3_nt: TGTGCCAGCAGCCTGGGACTAGCGGGGGGGCACACACTTTTT
clone_size: .; j_call: TRBJ2-2; v_call: TRBV11-2; d_call: TRBD1; cdr3_aa: CASSRTGAAGELFF; cdr3_nt: TGTGCCAGCAGCCGAACAGGGGCGGCCGGGGAGCTGTTTTTT
clone_size: few; j_call: TRBJ1-1; v_call: TRBV6-1; d_call: TRBD1; cdr3_aa: CASSIWGTGAEAFF; cdr3_nt: TGTGCCAGCAGTATTTGGGGGACAGGGGCTGAAGCTTTCTTT
clone_size: .; j_call: TRBJ2-3; v_call: TRBV28; d_call: TRBD1; cdr3_aa: CASSLEIGTVFTDTQYF; cdr3_nt: TGTGCCAGCAGTTTAGAGATTGGGACAGTTTTCACAGATACGCAGTATTTT
clone_size: .; j_call: TRBJ1-1; v_call: TRBV30; d_call: TRBD1; cdr3_aa: CAWSGLTGGRKAFF; cdr3_nt: TGTGCCTGGAGTGGACTAACAGGGGGCCGGAAAGCTTTCTTT
clone_size: .; j_call: TRBJ2-1; v_call: TRBV6-4; d_call: .; cdr3_aa: CASSVGQGYEQFF; cdr3_nt: TGTGCCAGCAGTGTCGGGCAGGGCTATGAGCAGTTCTTC
clone_size: .; j_call: TRBJ2-2; v_call: TRBV7-9; d_call: TRBD2; cdr3_aa: CASSPSLSSGVTGELFF; cdr3_nt: TGTGCCAGCAGCCCCAGCCTGAGTAGCGGGGTGACCGGGGAGCTGTTTTTT
clone_size: .; j_call: TRBJ2-1; v_call: TRBV27; d_call: .; cdr3_aa: CASSSIGGNEQFF; cdr3_nt: TGTGCCAGCAGTTCTATTGGCGGGAATGAGCAGTTCTTC
clone_size: .; j_call: TRBJ2-1; v_call: TRBV18; d_call: TRBD1; cdr3_aa: CASSPTMTGDNEQFF; cdr3_nt: TGTGCCAGCTCACCCACGATGACAGGGGACAATGAGCAGTTCTTC
clone_size: few; j_call: TRBJ1-2; v_call: TRBV30; d_call: .; cdr3_aa: CAWSPQGGGYTF; cdr3_nt: TGTGCCTGGAGTCCCCAGGGTGGAGGCTACACCTTC
clone_size: few; j_call: TRBJ1-3; v_call: TRBV25-1; d_call: .; cdr3_aa: CASSDTGNTIYF; cdr3_nt: TGTGCCAGCAGTGACACTGGAAACACCATATATTTT
clone_size: .; j_call: TRBJ2-2; v_call: TRBV7-3; d_call: .; cdr3_aa: CASSLKGAGIGTGELFF; cdr3_nt: TGTGCCAGCAGCTTAAAGGGGGCGGGGATCGGCACCGGGGAGCTGTTTTTT
clone_size: .; j_call: TRBJ1-1; v_call: TRBV5-1; d_call: .; cdr3_aa: CASSWGVRGAAEAFF; cdr3_nt: TGCGCCAGCAGCTGGGGGGTTCGGGGGGCGGCTGAAGCTTTCTTT
clone_size: once; j_call: TRBJ2-1; v_call: TRBV6-4; d_call: TRBD2; cdr3_aa: CASSDGTSVYNEQFF; cdr3_nt: TGTGCCAGCAGTGACGGGACTAGCGTTTACAATGAGCAGTTCTTC
clone_size: once; j_call: TRBJ2-3; v_call: TRBV6-5; d_call: .; cdr3_aa: CASRRSASTDTQYF; cdr3_nt: TGTGCCAGCAGGAGGTCAGCTAGCACAGATACGCAGTATTTT
clone_size: .; j_call: TRBJ2-5; v_call: TRBV4-3; d_call: TRBD2; cdr3_aa: CASSQDLTSGGETQYF; cdr3_nt: TGCGCCAGCAGCCAAGATTTAACTAGCGGGGGCGAGACCCAGTACTTC
clone_size: few; j_call: TRBJ1-5; v_call: TRBV18; d_call: TRBD1; cdr3_aa: CASSRGQGLDQPQHF; cdr3_nt: TGTGCCAGCTCTCGGGGACAGGGGTTGGATCAGCCCCAGCATTTT
clone_size: .; j_call: TRBJ2-2; v_call: TRBV2; d_call: .; cdr3_aa: CASSASTGELFF; cdr3_nt: TGTGCCAGCAGTGCCAGCACCGGGGAGCTGTTTTTT
clone_size: .; j_call: TRBJ1-2; v_call: TRBV7-2; d_call: .; cdr3_aa: CASSSSQGRDGYTF; cdr3_nt: TGTGCCAGCAGCTCATCGCAGGGGCGTGATGGCTACACCTTC
clone_size: few; j_call: TRBJ1-6; v_call: TRBV30; d_call: TRBD1; cdr3_aa: CAWSVRDRDNSPLHF; cdr3_nt: TGTGCCTGGAGTGTACGGGACAGGGATAATTCACCCCTCCACTTT
clone_size: once; j_call: TRBJ2-3; v_call: TRBV29-1; d_call: .; cdr3_aa: CSVERGSQDTQYF; cdr3_nt: TGCAGCGTTGAGCGGGGCTCTCAGGATACGCAGTATTTT
clone_size: .; j_call: TRBJ1-2; v_call: TRBV19; d_call: .; cdr3_aa: CASSVQGNNYGYTF; cdr3_nt: TGTGCCAGTAGTGTACAGGGTAATAACTATGGCTACACCTTC
clone_size: .; j_call: TRBJ1-1; v_call: TRBV19; d_call: TRBD1; cdr3_aa: CASSMGYTGVSTEAFF; cdr3_nt: TGTGCCAGTAGTATGGGGTATACAGGGGTGAGCACTGAAGCTTTCTTT
clone_size: .; j_call: TRBJ2-1; v_call: TRBV5-1; d_call: .; cdr3_aa: CASRSAGLYNEQFF; cdr3_nt: TGCGCCAGCAGGTCGGCGGGGCTGTACAATGAGCAGTTCTTC
clone_size: few; j_call: TRBJ2-5; v_call: TRBV10-3; d_call: .; cdr3_aa: CAIRGGAQETQYF; cdr3_nt: TGTGCCATCAGAGGGGGGGCCCAAGAGACCCAGTACTTC
clone_size: .; j_call: TRBJ1-3; v_call: TRBV30; d_call: TRBD1; cdr3_aa: CAWSGQGASSGSGNTIYF; cdr3_nt: TGTGCCTGGAGTGGACAGGGGGCTAGTTCTGGTTCTGGAAACACCATATATTTT
clone_size: .; j_call: TRBJ1-2; v_call: TRBV30; d_call: .; cdr3_aa: CAWSVGGTNGYTF; cdr3_nt: TGTGCCTGGAGTGTAGGAGGGACTAACGGCTACACCTTC
clone_size: .; j_call: TRBJ1-5; v_call: TRBV28; d_call: .; cdr3_aa: CASSLGAGLYDQPQHF; cdr3_nt: TGTGCCAGCAGTTTAGGTGCCGGTCTATATGATCAGCCCCAGCATTTT
clone_size: once; j_call: TRBJ2-1; v_call: TRBV7-2; d_call: TRBD1; cdr3_aa: CASSPTGGNEQFF; cdr3_nt: TGTGCCAGCAGCCCTACAGGGGGGAATGAGCAGTTCTTC
clone_size: once; j_call: TRBJ2-3; v_call: TRBV7-9; d_call: .; cdr3_aa: CSSSLEKGEGDTQYF; cdr3_nt: TGTTCCAGCAGCTTAGAGAAGGGGGAGGGAGATACGCAGTATTTT
clone_size: .; j_call: TRBJ2-7; v_call: TRBV11-2; d_call: TRBD2; cdr3_aa: CASSLGASGSYEQYF; cdr3_nt: TGTGCCAGCAGCCTCGGGGCTAGCGGCTCCTACGAGCAGTACTTC
clone_size: .; j_call: TRBJ2-7; v_call: TRBV2; d_call: .; cdr3_aa: CASVLPGPNYEQYF; cdr3_nt: TGTGCCAGCGTTTTACCGGGTCCAAACTACGAGCAGTACTTC
clone_size: .; j_call: TRBJ2-1; v_call: TRBV7-9; d_call: .; cdr3_aa: CASSLYIEQFF; cdr3_nt: TGTGCCAGCAGCTTATACATCGAGCAGTTCTTC
clone_size: .; j_call: TRBJ2-5; v_call: TRBV4-2; d_call: TRBD2; cdr3_aa: CASSQLPGLAGVQETQYF; cdr3_nt: TGTGCCAGCAGCCAACTACCGGGACTAGCGGGGGTTCAAGAGACCCAGTACTTC
clone_size: .; j_call: TRBJ2-1; v_call: TRBV10-3; d_call: .; cdr3_aa: CAISGTQTGNEQFF; cdr3_nt: TGTGCCATCAGTGGTACTCAGACAGGCAATGAGCAGTTCTTC
clone_size: .; j_call: TRBJ2-5; v_call: TRBV25-1; d_call: .; cdr3_aa: CASSEYARTDQETQYF; cdr3_nt: TGTGCCAGCAGTGAATATGCAAGGACAGACCAAGAGACCCAGTACTTC
clone_size: .; j_call: TRBJ2-7; v_call: TRBV25-1; d_call: TRBD2; cdr3_aa: CASSESAGSYEQYF; cdr3_nt: TGTGCCAGCAGTGAGTCAGCGGGATCCTACGAACAGTACTTC
clone_size: once; j_call: TRBJ2-7; v_call: TRBV19; d_call: TRBD1; cdr3_aa: CASRAGGNHEQYF; cdr3_nt: TGTGCCAGTAGGGCAGGGGGAAACCACGAGCAGTACTTC
clone_size: once; j_call: TRBJ2-7; v_call: TRBV7-9; d_call: .; cdr3_aa: CASSPASVPYEQYF; cdr3_nt: TGTGCCAGCAGCCCGGCTAGCGTACCCTACGAGCAGTACTTC
clone_size: .; j_call: TRBJ1-2; v_call: TRBV6-1; d_call: TRBD1; cdr3_aa: CASSVVQGAGLYGYTF; cdr3_nt: TGTGCCAGCAGTGTAGTACAGGGGGCGGGCCTCTATGGCTACACCTTC
clone_size: .; j_call: TRBJ2-7; v_call: TRBV7-9; d_call: .; cdr3_aa: CASSLVAGDYEQYF; cdr3_nt: TGTGCCAGCAGCTTAGTCGCAGGGGACTACGAGCAGTACTTC
clone_size: .; j_call: TRBJ2-7; v_call: TRBV10-3; d_call: .; cdr3_aa: CAIRQGYEQYF; cdr3_nt: TGTGCCATCAGGCAGGGCTACGAGCAGTACTTC
clone_size: .; j_call: TRBJ1-1; v_call: TRBV10-3; d_call: .; cdr3_aa: CAISESRGPTNTEAFF; cdr3_nt: TGTGCCATCAGTGAGTCGCGGGGGCCAACGAACACTGAAGCTTTCTTT
clone_size: .; j_call: TRBJ1-1; v_call: TRBV7-2; d_call: TRBD1; cdr3_aa: CASSHGTGVDTEAFF; cdr3_nt: TGTGCCAGCAGCCACGGGACAGGGGTTGATACTGAAGCTTTCTTT
clone_size: .; j_call: TRBJ1-4; v_call: TRBV29-1; d_call: .; cdr3_aa: CSVREVEKLFF; cdr3_nt: TGCAGCGTTCGAGAGGTGGAAAAACTGTTTTTT
clone_size: .; j_call: TRBJ2-7; v_call: TRBV5-1; d_call: TRBD1; cdr3_aa: CASSLGTGGYEQYF; cdr3_nt: TGCGCCAGCAGCTTGGGGACAGGGGGCTACGAGCAGTACTTC
clone_size: .; j_call: TRBJ1-1; v_call: TRBV7-8; d_call: .; cdr3_aa: CASSVEEGLNTEAFF; cdr3_nt: TGTGCCAGCAGCGTCGAGGAGGGCTTGAACACTGAAGCTTTCTTT